The source of this T cell receptor (beta chain) is a study of T-cell memory formation after mild COVID-19. Study details: TCR clusters were mostly confined to one donor each.

The table lists this clonotype with a few counts. Its antigen is as yet unknown. This CDR3 is built from 16 residues. Germline CDR1 reads MNHEY; CDR2 reads SVGAGI. The J segment lost 7 bases and the V segment lost 8 bases, leaving 16 bases of the junction unmatched. Study-level findings and limits: The authors left the SARS-CoV-2 specificity of second-wave clones peaking on day 37 unconfirmed. Contracting CD4+ clones sat mainly in CM and EM; CD8+ in EMRA.

Constant-segment primers and 5'RACE yielded cDNA libraries for TCR alpha and TCR beta, each carrying sample barcodes and UMIs. TCRdb analysed the 5' RACE reads with MiXCR anew, one entry per CDR3 protein. Among about 430,000 distinct CDR3 sequences listed, roughly 18% were seen once. The specimen sequenced was PBMCs or a T cell subset sorted from them (not recorded which). V gene TRBV6-5 combines with J gene TRBJ1-5, with TRBD1 identical over 8 bases. The TCR originated in a man aged 18 to 29 who had mild COVID-19 (a few samples of this study predate the infection). Cell type and time point are not known. The CDR3 nucleotides read TGTGCCAGCCGCTTTATTTCGACAGGGGAAGGACAGCCCCAGCATTTT. Its protein product is CASRFISTGEGQPQHF.